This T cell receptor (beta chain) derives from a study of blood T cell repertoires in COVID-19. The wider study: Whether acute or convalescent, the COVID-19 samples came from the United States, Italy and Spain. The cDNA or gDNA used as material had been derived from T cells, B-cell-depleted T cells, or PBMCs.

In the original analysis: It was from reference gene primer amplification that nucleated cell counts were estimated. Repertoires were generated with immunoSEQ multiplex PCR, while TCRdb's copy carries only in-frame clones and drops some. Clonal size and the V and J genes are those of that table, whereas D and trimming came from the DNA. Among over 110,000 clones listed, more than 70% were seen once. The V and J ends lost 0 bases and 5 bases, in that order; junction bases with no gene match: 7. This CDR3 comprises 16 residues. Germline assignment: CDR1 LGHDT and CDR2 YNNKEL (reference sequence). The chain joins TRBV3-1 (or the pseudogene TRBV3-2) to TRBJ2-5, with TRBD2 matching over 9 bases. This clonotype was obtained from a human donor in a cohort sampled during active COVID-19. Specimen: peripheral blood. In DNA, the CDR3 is TGTGCCAGCAGCCAAGATTTTGGCGGGGGGGCTGAGACCCAGTACTTC. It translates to CASSQDFGGGAETQYF.